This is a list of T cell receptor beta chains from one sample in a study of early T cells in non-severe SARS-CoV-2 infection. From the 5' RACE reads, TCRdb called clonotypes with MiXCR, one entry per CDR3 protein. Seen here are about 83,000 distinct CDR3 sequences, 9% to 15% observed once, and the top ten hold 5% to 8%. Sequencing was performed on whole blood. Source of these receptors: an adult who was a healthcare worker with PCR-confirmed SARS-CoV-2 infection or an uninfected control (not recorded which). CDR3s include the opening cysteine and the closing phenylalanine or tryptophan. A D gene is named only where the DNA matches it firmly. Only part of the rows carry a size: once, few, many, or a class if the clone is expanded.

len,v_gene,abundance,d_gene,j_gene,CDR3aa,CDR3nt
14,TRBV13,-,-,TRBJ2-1,CASSLAYSYNEQFF,TGTGCCAGCAGCTTAGCGTACTCCTACAATGAGCAGTTCTTC
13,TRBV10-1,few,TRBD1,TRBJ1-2,CASSESGTARYTF,TGCGCCAGCAGTGAGTCGGGGACAGCACGCTACACCTTC
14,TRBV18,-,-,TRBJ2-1,CASSPRITDNEQFF,TGTGCCAGCTCACCGAGAATAACAGACAATGAGCAGTTCTTC
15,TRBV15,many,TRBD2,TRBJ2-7,CATSKLAGGYSEQYF,TGTGCCACCAGCAAATTAGCGGGAGGGTACTCCGAGCAGTACTTC
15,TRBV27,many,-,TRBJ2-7,CASSLLGVSAYEQYF,TGTGCCAGCAGTTTACTAGGGGTATCGGCCTACGAGCAGTACTTC
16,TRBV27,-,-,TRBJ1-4,CASSFTGHQLNEKLFF,TGTGCCAGCAGTTTTACAGGACACCAACTTAATGAAAAACTGTTTTTT
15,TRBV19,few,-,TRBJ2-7,CASSMDRLGSYEQYF,TGTGCCAGTTCGATGGACAGATTGGGATCTTACGAGCAGTACTTC
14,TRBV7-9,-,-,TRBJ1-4,CASSSPGVAEKLFF,TGTGCCAGCAGCTCTCCAGGGGTGGCCGAAAAACTGTTTTTT
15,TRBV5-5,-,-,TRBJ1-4,CASSWPGAVNEKLFF,TGTGCCAGCAGCTGGCCGGGGGCGGTTAATGAAAAACTGTTTTTT
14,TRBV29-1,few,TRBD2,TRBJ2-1,CSAGPWAGEREQFF,TGCAGCGCCGGCCCCTGGGCGGGAGAGCGTGAGCAGTTCTTC
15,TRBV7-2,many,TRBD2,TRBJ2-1,CASRRTSGSGSEQFF,TGTGCCAGCAGAAGGACTAGCGGGAGTGGGAGTGAGCAGTTCTTC
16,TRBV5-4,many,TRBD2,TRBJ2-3,CASSRLAGGTTDTQYF,TGTGCCAGCAGCCGACTAGCGGGAGGAACCACAGATACGCAGTATTTT
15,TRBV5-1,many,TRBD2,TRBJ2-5,CASSLAGTSEETQYF,TGCGCCAGCAGCTTGGCCGGGACTAGCGAAGAGACCCAGTACTTC
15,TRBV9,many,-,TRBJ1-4,CASSVSPRRDEKLFF,TGTGCCAGCAGCGTATCTCCCCGACGGGATGAAAAACTGTTTTTT
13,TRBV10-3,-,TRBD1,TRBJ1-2,CASHAGGPYGYTF,TGTGCCAGCCACGCAGGGGGTCCCTATGGCTACACCTTC
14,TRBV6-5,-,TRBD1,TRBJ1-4,CVSSRQGSGEKLFF,TGTGTCAGCAGCAGACAGGGATCCGGGGAAAAACTGTTTTTT
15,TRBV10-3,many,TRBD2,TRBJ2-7,CAIRDGTSGTNEQYF,TGTGCCATCAGGGACGGGACTAGCGGGACCAACGAGCAGTACTTC
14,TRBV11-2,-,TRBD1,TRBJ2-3,CASSDYRGQRTQYF,TGTGCCAGCAGCGACTACAGGGGGCAGAGGACGCAGTATTTT
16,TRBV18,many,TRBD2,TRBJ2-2,CASSPLAGANTGELFF,TGTGCCAGCTCACCACTAGCGGGGGCGAACACCGGGGAGCTGTTTTTT
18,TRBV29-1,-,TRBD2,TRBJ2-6,CSVFWTSGTFSGANVLTF,TGCAGCGTTTTTTGGACTAGCGGGACCTTCTCTGGGGCCAACGTCCTGACTTTC
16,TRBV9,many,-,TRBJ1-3,CASSMGTIATGNTIYF,TGTGCCAGCAGCATGGGGACTATAGCTACTGGAAACACCATATATTTT
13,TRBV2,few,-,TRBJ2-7,CASSPRNAYEQYF,TGTGCCAGCAGCCCCCGGAACGCCTACGAGCAGTACTTC
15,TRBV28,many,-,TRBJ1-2,CASSLSTLQGYGYTF,TGTGCCAGCAGTTTATCGACACTACAGGGCTATGGCTACACCTTC
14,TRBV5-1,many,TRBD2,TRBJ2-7,CASRRFAGENEQYF,TGCGCCAGCCGCCGCTTCGCGGGAGAAAACGAGCAGTACTTC
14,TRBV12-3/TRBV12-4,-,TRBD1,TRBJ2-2,CASSLQGAHGELFF,TGTGCCAGCAGCCTACAGGGGGCTCACGGGGAGCTGTTTTTT
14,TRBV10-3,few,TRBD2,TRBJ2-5,CAISGTSGSETQYF,TGTGCCATCAGTGGGACTAGCGGGAGTGAGACCCAGTACTTC
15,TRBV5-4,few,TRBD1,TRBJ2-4,CASSQNRGKSVIQYF,TGTGCCAGCAGTCAGAACAGGGGGAAGTCGGTCATTCAGTACTTC
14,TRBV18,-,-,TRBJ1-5,CASSPGGGNQPQHF,TGTGCCAGCTCACCGGGAGGGGGTAATCAGCCCCAGCATTTT
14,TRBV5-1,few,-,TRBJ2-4,CASSWGLAKNIQYF,TGCGCCAGCAGCTGGGGGCTAGCCAAAAACATTCAGTACTTC
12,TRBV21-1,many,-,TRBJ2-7,CASGGDRNEQYF,TGTGCCAGCGGGGGGGATCGGAACGAGCAGTACTTC
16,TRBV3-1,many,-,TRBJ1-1,CASSQDWRGRNTEAFF,TGTGCCAGCAGCCAAGATTGGCGGGGTAGGAACACTGAAGCTTTCTTT
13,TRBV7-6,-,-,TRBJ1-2,CASSLLTYYGYTF,TGTGCCAGCAGCTTACTAACCTACTATGGCTACACCTTC
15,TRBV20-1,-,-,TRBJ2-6,CSARMRVSGANVLTF,TGCAGTGCTAGAATGCGGGTCTCTGGGGCCAACGTCCTGACTTTC
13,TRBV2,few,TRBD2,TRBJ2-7,CASNPGLAHEQYF,TGTGCCAGCAACCCGGGACTAGCCCACGAGCAGTACTTC
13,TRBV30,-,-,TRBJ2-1,CAWSRASYNEQFF,TGTGCCTGGAGTAGGGCCTCCTACAATGAGCAGTTCTTC
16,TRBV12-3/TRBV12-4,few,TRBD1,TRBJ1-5,CASSWQGAYSNQPQHF,TGTGCCAGCAGTTGGCAGGGGGCGTATAGCAATCAGCCCCAGCATTTT
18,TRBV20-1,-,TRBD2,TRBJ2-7,CSADKQLAGGRPPYEQYF,TGCAGTGCCGATAAACAACTAGCGGGAGGCAGACCTCCCTACGAGCAGTACTTC
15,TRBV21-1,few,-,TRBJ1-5,CASSKAGQINQPQHF,TGTGCCAGCAGCAAAGCCGGACAGATTAATCAGCCCCAGCATTTT
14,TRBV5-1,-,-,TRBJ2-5,CASSLGGATETQYF,TGCGCCAGCAGCTTGGGGGGCGCCACAGAGACCCAGTACTTC
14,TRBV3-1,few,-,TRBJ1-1,CASSQVVAGSETFF,TGTGCCAGCAGCCAAGTCGTCGCGGGTTCTGAAACTTTCTTT
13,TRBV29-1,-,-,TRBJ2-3,CSVREDFIDTQYF,TGCAGCGTGAGGGAGGATTTCATAGATACGCAGTATTTT
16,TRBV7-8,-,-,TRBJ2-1,CASSPSALSSYNEQFF,TGTGCCAGCAGCCCTTCAGCGTTGAGCTCCTACAATGAGCAGTTCTTC